Below are 5 T cell receptor beta chains sequenced from a single sample in a study of Tregs in tolerant kidney transplant recipients. Sequenced by immunoSEQ multiplex PCR; TCRdb stores in-frame clones only, minus some. The sample shows about 81,000 clones, roughly nine tenths of them seen only once. Related graft donors supplied nonmyeloablative bone marrow transplants, and mixed chimerism was transient. The specimen was CD4+ T cells from blood (PBMCs), collected 24 months after the transplant. The receptors derive from a human patient who received a combined kidney and bone marrow transplant. The graft donor may have contributed some T cells.

A remark on this clone: Other DNA sequences in this specimen translate into the identical CDR3. The genes are TRBV5-1 and TRBJ2-7, with TRBD1 as a possible D gene (6 bases). Germline V gene data show CDR1 as SGHRS and CDR2 as YFSETQ. The CDR3 is made up of 14 amino acids. Between the trimmed V and J ends, which lost 0 bases and 4 bases, there was a span of 11 bases. The CDR3 sequence is CASSLGAGVYEQYF. CDR3 coding DNA: TGCGCCAGCAGCTTGGGGGCAGGGGTGTACGAGCAGTACTTC.

Written as DNA, the CDR3 is TGTGCCAGCAGTGAGCGGCCAGGGAGGGCCTACAATGAGCAGTTCTTC. Its translation is CASSERPGRAYNEQFF. The chain links TRBV6-1 to TRBJ2-1; 7 bases match TRBD2. Trimming cost V 3 bases and J 2 bases; bases outside gene matches: 7. The CDR3 spans 16 residues. Germline lookup yields CDR1 MNHNS and CDR2 SASEGT.

The CDR3 DNA sequence: TGCGCCAGCAGCTTGAGACTAGCGGGAGACCGGGAGACCCAGTACTTC. Protein sequence: CASSLRLAGDRETQYF. The V and J genes are TRBV5-1 and TRBJ2-5; 12 positions match TRBD2. The CDR3 loop spans 16 amino acids. V lost 1 base to trimming and J lost 5 bases; unmatched junction nucleotides: 6. Germline CDR1 is SGHRS and CDR2 is YFSETQ.

The chain joins TRBV19 to TRBJ2-1; perhaps TRBD1 as D (7 bases). The CDR3 length is 15 residues. Between the trimmed V and J ends, which lost 4 bases and 7 bases, there was a span of 17 bases. Germline V gene lookup returns CDR1 LNHDA and CDR2 SQIVND (reference sequence). CDR3 sequence (DNA): TGTGCCAGTAGTAGTCCAGGGGGGCCTCGAAATGAGCAGTTCTTC. Translated: CASSSPGGPRNEQFF.

Here the CDR3 reads CASSSLQQGLEDTQYF. The DNA for the CDR3 is TGTGCCAGCAGCTCCCTACAACAGGGCCTCGAGGATACGCAGTATTTT. The V and J genes are TRBV11-2 and TRBJ2-3; D is possibly TRBD1 (6 bases). The CDR3 has 16 residues. Trimming removed 4 bases at V and 6 bases at J, with 20 bases between. CDR1 and CDR2 from the germline V gene are SGHAT and FQNNGV.